This note documents a single T cell receptor beta chain sequence. What it recognizes is unknown. Alongside a J-beta primer mix, a sample-barcoded 5' primer served in a second PCR lasting about 7 to 12 cycles. TCRdb analysed the 5' RACE reads with MiXCR anew, one entry per CDR3 protein. Of over 1,200,000 distinct CDR3 sequences listed, around 55% are singletons. The sample comes from a study of blood T cells in healthy people across ages. Study-level background: With template switching, about one barcoded beta molecule was captured per two T cells.

Study observations and caveats: A strong correlation between TCR beta diversity and naive T cell percentage was seen. Whereas aged donors had fewer naive CD4+ cells, long-lived donors had more of them and higher diversity. Not knowing donor CMV status may have confounded expanded clonotype changes.

The CDR3 is 19 amino acids. CDR1 and CDR2 (germline): ENHRY, SYGVKD. V was pared by 2 bases and J by 4 bases, with 14 bases of the junction left unmatched. The source is a man aged 18 to 35 in good health. The chain recombines TRBV10-3 with TRBJ2-1; 10 bases map to TRBD2. The material sequenced was blood. CDR3 nucleotides: TGTGCCATCAGTGAGCCGCTGGGTAAGACTAGCGGGCCTTACAATGAGCAGTTCTTC. This encodes CAISEPLGKTSGPYNEQFF.